This T cell receptor (beta chain) was identified during a study of response to subunit inactivated influenza vaccine. TCRdb re-analysed the RT-PCR reads in MiXCR, keeping a single row per CDR3 protein. The sample lists a few hundred thousand distinct CDR3 sequences, approximately 11% seen once, with roughly 12% in the top ten. Study results and limitations: Every seasonal influenza vaccination brings in few new T cells, the authors suggested.

Germline CDR1 and CDR2: DFQATT and SNEGSKA (reference sequence). The CDR3 covers 13 residues. V gave up 6 bases and J gave up 2 bases, with 14 bases separating them. This clonotype was detected only a few times. Its antigen is still unknown. Material: PBMCs from blood, obtained 35 to 45 days after vaccination. The source of this sequence is a man in his forties or fifties who received an inactivated influenza vaccine. The J gene is TRBJ2-7, the V gene TRBV20-1; D not certain. The CDR3 spells CSAKWTLAYEQYF. CDR3 bases: TGCAGTGCCAAATGGACCCTGGCCTACGAGCAGTACTTC.